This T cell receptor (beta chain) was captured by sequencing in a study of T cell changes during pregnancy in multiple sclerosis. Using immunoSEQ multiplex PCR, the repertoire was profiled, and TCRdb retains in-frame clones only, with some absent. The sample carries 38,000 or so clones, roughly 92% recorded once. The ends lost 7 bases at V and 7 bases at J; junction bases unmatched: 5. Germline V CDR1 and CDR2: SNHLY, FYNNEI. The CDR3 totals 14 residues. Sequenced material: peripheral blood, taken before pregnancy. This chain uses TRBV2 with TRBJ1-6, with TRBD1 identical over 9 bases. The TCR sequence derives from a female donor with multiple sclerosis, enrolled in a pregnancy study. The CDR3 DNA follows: TGTGCCAGCACAACAGGGGGCTGGAATTCACCCCTCCACTTT. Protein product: CASTTGGWNSPLHF. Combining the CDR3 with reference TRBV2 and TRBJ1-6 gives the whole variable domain EPEVTQTPSHQVTQMGQEVILRCVPISNHLYFYWYRQILGQKVEFLVSFYNNEISEKSEIFDDQFSVERPDGSNFTLKIRSTKLEDSAMYFCASTTGGWNSPLHFGNGTRLTVT.